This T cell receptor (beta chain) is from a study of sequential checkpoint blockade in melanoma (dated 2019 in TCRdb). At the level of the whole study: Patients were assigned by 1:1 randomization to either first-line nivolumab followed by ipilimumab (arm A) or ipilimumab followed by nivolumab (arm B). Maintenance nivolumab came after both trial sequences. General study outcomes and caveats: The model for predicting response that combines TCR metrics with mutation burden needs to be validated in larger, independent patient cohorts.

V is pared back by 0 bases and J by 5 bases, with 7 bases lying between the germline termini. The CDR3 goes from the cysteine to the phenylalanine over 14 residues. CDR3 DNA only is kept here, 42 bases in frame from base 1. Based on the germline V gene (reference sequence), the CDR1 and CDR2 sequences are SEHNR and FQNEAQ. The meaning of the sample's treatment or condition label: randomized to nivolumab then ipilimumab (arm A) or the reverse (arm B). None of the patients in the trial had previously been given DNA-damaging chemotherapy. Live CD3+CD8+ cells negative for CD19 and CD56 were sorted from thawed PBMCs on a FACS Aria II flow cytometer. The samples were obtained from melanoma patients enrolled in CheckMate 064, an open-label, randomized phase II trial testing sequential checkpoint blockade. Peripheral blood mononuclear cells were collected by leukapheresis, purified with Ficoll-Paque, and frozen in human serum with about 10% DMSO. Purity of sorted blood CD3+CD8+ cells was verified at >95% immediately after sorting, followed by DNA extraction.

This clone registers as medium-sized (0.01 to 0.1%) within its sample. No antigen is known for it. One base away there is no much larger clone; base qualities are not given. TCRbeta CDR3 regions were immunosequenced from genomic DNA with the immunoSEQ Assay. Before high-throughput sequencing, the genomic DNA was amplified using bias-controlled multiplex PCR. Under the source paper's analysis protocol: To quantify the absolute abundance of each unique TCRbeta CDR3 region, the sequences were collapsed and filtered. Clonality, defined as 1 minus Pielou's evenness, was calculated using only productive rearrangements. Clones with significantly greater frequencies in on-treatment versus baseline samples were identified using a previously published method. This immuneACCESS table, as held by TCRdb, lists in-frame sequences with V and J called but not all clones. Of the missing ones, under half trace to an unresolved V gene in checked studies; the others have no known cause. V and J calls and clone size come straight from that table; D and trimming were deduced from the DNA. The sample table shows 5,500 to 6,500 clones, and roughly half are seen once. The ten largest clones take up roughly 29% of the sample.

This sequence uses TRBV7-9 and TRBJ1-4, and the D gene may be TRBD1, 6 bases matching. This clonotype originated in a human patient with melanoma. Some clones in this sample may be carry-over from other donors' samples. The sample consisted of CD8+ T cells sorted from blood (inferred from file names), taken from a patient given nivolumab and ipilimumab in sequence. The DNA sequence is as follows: TGTGCCAGCAGCTTAGCTGGGGGCAATGAAAAACTGTTTTTT. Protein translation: CASSLAGGNEKLFF.